Following are 11 T cell receptor beta chains from one sample sequenced in a study of cytomegalovirus exposure and HLA in healthy donors. The PCR employed 60 Vbeta primers together with 13 Jbeta primers. Some clones are missing from TCRdb's copy, which holds only in-frame ones; the method was immunoSEQ multiplex PCR. Among 65,000 to 75,000 clones listed, roughly 74% were seen once. Sequenced input: PBMCs. These TCRs come from a woman aged 55-70 years in good health and CMV-seropositive.

The chain couples TRBV11-2 to TRBJ1-2, with 9 positions matching TRBD1. Germline-derived CDR1 and CDR2 are SGHAT and FQNNGV. The CDR3 loop spans 15 amino acids. Trimming cost V 7 bases and J 1 base; bases outside gene matches: 7. Written as DNA, the CDR3 is TGTGCCAGCACCCCCGAGGACAGGGGTAACTATGGCTACACCTTC. This translates into CASTPEDRGNYGYTF. Variable domain in full (rest from reference TRBV11-2 and TRBJ1-2): EAGVAQSPRYKIIEKRQSVAFWCNPISGHATLYWYQQILGQGPKLLIQFQNNGVVDDSQLPKDRFSAERLKGVDSTLKIQPAKLEDSAVYLCASTPEDRGNYGYTFGSGTRLTVV.

The chain links TRBV29-1 to TRBJ1-2; D gene uncertain. CDR1 is SQVTM, CDR2 ANQGSEA, per germline. The CDR3 loop spans 13 amino acids. V lost 2 bases to trimming and J lost 1 base, with 8 bases between them. In nucleotides, the CDR3 is TGCAGCGTTGAAAACACAGTTAACTATGGCTACACCTTC. Translating gives CSVENTVNYGYTF.

The V call is TRBV5-5, the J call TRBJ1-1; D is perhaps TRBD1 (6 bases). Looked up from germline, CDR1 is SGHKS and CDR2 is YYEKEE (reference sequence). V was shortened by 0 bases and J by 12 bases, with 15 bases between the two germline ends. The CDR3 covers 13 residues. CDR3 sequence: CASSLVGATLTFF. The CDR3 DNA reads as TGTGCCAGCAGCTTGGTGGGGGCCACGTTAACTTTCTTT.

The J gene is TRBJ2-2, the V gene TRBV5-4, with 8 bases fitting TRBD1. J lost 4 bases, V lost 4 bases, and 6 bases had no gene match. This CDR3 has 15 residues. The germline V gene encodes CDR1 SGHNT and CDR2 YYREEE (reference sequence). In DNA, the CDR3 is TGTGCCAGCAGCCCTCTGGACAGGGCCACCGGGGAGCTGTTTTTT. As protein: CASSPLDRATGELFF. Filled out from reference TRBV5-4 and TRBJ2-2, the complete variable domain reads ETGVTQSPTHLIKTRGQQVTLRCSSQSGHNTVSWYQQALGQGPQFIFQYYREEENGRGNFPPRFSGLQFPNYSSELNVNALELDDSALYLCASSPLDRATGELFFGEGSRLTVL.

The chain has TRBV10-1 and TRBJ2-7, with 7 bases that match TRBD2. The CDR3 sequence is 16 residues long. From germline, CDR1 is WNHNN and CDR2 SYGVQD (reference sequence). The ends lost 2 bases at V and 5 bases at J; junction bases unmatched: 12. For the CDR3, the DNA is TGCGCCAGCAGTGAGGGGGGTAGCGGGCCGTACGACGAGCAGTACTTC. This codes for CASSEGGSGPYDEQYF.

This chain joins TRBV28 and TRBJ1-5; perhaps TRBD1 as D (5 bases). The CDR3 is 15 amino acids. CDR1 is MDHEN and CDR2 is SYDVKM in the germline V gene. Trimming took off 5 bases at V and 2 bases at J, with 13 bases between the two ends. CDR3 sequence (DNA): TGTGCCAGCAGTAACCCAGGGTCTCGCAATCAGCCCCAGCATTTT. Its protein is CASSNPGSRNQPQHF.

The V and J genes are TRBV5-4 and TRBJ2-2; 15 positions agree with TRBD2. Germline values: CDR1 SGHNT, CDR2 YYREEE (reference sequence). CDR3 length: 16 amino acids. V gave up 2 bases and J gave up 6 bases; unmatched junction bases: 2. The CDR3 sequence is CASSFGLAGGAGELFF. The CDR3 DNA reads TGTGCCAGCAGCTTCGGACTAGCGGGAGGGGCCGGGGAGCTGTTTTTT. The full variable domain, in which reference TRBV5-4 and TRBJ2-2 provide the parts outside the CDR3, is ETGVTQSPTHLIKTRGQQVTLRCSSQSGHNTVSWYQQALGQGPQFIFQYYREEENGRGNFPPRFSGLQFPNYSSELNVNALELDDSALYLCASSFGLAGGAGELFFGEGSRLTVL.

V is TRBV29-1 and J is TRBJ1-1; 12 bases match TRBD1. The CDR3 is 14 amino acids. V was clipped by 4 bases and J by 3 bases; unmatched bases: 3. Per the germline V gene, CDR1 is SQVTM and CDR2 is ANQGSEA. CDR3: CSVGRDRGHTEAFF. The DNA of the CDR3 is TGCAGCGTTGGCCGGGACAGGGGGCACACTGAAGCTTTCTTT.

V gene TRBV30 combines with J gene TRBJ2-2; 9 bases are a match to TRBD2. The V gene end was trimmed by 5 bases and the J gene end by 0 bases; junction bases not matched to a gene: 4. Germline CDR1 and CDR2: GTSNPN and SVGIG (reference sequence). CDR3 length: 15 amino acids. CDR3 loop: CAWSLAGTNTGELFF. The CDR3 DNA sequence: TGTGCCTGGTCCCTAGCGGGGACGAACACCGGGGAGCTGTTTTTT. The full variable domain, rest sourced from reference TRBV30 and TRBJ2-2, is SQTIHQWPATLVQPVGSPLSLECTVEGTSNPNLYWYRQAAGRGLQLLFYSVGIGQISSEVPQNLSASRPQDRQFILSSKKLLLSDSGFYLCAWSLAGTNTGELFFGEGSRLTVL.

The chain recombines TRBV5-1 with TRBJ2-3; TRBD2 matches 9 bases. V gave up 4 bases and J gave up 4 bases; unmatched junction bases: 10. Germline V gives CDR1 SGHRS, CDR2 YFSETQ. The CDR3 length is 16 residues. The CDR3 region is CASSPEIAGVSDTQYF. For the CDR3, the DNA is TGCGCCAGCAGCCCGGAGATAGCGGGGGTTTCAGATACGCAGTATTTT.

This clone occurred a few times. The chain uses TRBV2 and TRBJ2-4; D call uncertain. Between the trimmed V and J ends, which lost 5 bases and 9 bases, there was a span of 8 bases. The CDR3 runs 11 residues. Germline V gene sequence: CDR1 SNHLY, CDR2 FYNNEI. The CDR3 here is CASSLIGIQYF. CDR3 nucleotides: TGTGCCAGCAGTCTAATTGGCATTCAGTACTTC.